The present T cell receptor (beta chain) was sequenced within a study of blood T cell repertoires in COVID-19. TCRdb's table, derived via immunoSEQ multiplex PCR, lists solely in-frame clones and lacks some. The sample records 95,000 to 110,000 clones, approximately 90% being singletons. Trimming at V came to 9 bases and at J to 4 bases, leaving 3 bases not matched to a gene. Germline V lookup: CDR1 MGHDK, CDR2 SYGVNS. The CDR3 contains 13 residues. The sequenced sample was peripheral blood. The clonotype comes from a woman aged 25-40 years with acute or convalescent COVID-19. V and J are TRBV25-1 and TRBJ1-6; 7 bases agree with TRBD1. CDR3 DNA sequence: TGTGCCAGTTCGACAGGGTATAATTCACCCCTCCACTTT. As protein: CASSTGYNSPLHF.